This TCR beta chain emerged from a study of post-analysis software for immune sequencing data. Study-level information: Several disease courses (relapsing-remitting, secondary progressive and progressive-relapsing) of multiple sclerosis were included. Study-wide results and limits: The study found significantly lower normalized Chao1 diversity in multiple sclerosis patients than in controls. Among four to six TRBV segments more frequent in patients than controls were TRBV5-6, TRBV5-1 and TRBV20-1. Under the F measure, samples that were prepared in one batch clustered strongly together.

A remark on this clonotype: What it binds is not known.

CDR1 is SGHVS and CDR2 is FQNEAQ in the germline V gene. This CDR3 has 14 amino acids. V lost 6 bases, J lost 6 bases, and 7 bases stayed unmatched. TCR beta libraries were prepared from cDNA with unique molecular identifiers. T cells numbering roughly 1 to 10 million yielded cDNA molecules that totaled around 500,000. A single record per CDR3 protein comes from TCRdb applying MiXCR to the PCR reads. The data contain fewer than 700,000 distinct CDR3 sequences, roughly two fifths of them singletons. The sample comprised blood. The receptor's source is a girl aged 5-17 years with multiple sclerosis. The chain has TRBV7-8 and TRBJ2-7, with 11 positions matching TRBD1. The CDR3 bases are TGTGCCAGCAGTCTCCGGGACAGGGGGTCCGAGCAGTACTTC. Its translation is CASSLRDRGSEQYF.